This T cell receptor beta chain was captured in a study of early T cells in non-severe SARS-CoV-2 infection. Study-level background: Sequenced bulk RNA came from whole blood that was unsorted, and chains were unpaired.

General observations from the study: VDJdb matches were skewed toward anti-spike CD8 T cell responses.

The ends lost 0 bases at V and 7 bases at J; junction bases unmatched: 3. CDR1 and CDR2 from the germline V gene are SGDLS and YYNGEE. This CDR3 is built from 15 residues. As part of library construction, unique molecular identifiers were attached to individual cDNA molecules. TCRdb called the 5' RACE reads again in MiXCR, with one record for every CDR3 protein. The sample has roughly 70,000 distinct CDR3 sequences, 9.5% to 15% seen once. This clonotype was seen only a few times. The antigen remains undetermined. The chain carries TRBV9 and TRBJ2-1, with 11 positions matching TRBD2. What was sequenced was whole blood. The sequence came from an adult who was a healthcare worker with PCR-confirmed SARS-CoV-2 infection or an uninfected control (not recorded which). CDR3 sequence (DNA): TGTGCCAGCAGCGTAGATAGCGGGAGGGCGAATGAGCAGTTCTTC. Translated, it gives CASSVDSGRANEQFF.